The source of this T cell receptor (beta chain) is a study of cytomegalovirus exposure and HLA in healthy donors. Libraries were prepared by immunoSEQ multiplex PCR; TCRdb keeps only in-frame clonotypes and omits some of them. The sample holds tens of thousands of clones, about 94% seen once. CDR3 size: 12 residues. Trimming left V 8 bases short and J 3 bases short, with 8 bases between. Germline CDR1 and CDR2: MNHEY and SVGAGI. What was sequenced was PBMCs. The receptor was isolated from a woman aged 30 to 39 in good health and CMV-seropositive. The gene calls are TRBV6-5 and TRBJ2-1; D uncertain. Here the CDR3 reads CASGLYYNEQFF. The DNA of the CDR3 is TGTGCCAGCGGCTTGTACTACAATGAGCAGTTCTTC.